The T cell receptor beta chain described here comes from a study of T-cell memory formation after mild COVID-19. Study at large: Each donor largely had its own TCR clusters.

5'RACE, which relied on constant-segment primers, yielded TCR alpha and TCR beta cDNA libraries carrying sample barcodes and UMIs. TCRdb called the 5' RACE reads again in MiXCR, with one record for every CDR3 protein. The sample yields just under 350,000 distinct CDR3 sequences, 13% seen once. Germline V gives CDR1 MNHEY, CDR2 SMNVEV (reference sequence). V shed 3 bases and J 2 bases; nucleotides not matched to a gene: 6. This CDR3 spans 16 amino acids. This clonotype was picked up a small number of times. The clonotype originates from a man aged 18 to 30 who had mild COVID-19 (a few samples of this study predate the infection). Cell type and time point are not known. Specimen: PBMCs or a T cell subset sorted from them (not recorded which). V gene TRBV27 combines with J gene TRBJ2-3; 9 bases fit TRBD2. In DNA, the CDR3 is TGTGCCAGCAGTTTGATCGCTAGCGGGGCCACAGATACGCAGTATTTT. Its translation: CASSLIASGATDTQYF.